The 13 T cell receptor beta chains below all came from one sample that was sequenced in a study of T cell changes during pregnancy in multiple sclerosis. Sequencing was performed with immunoSEQ multiplex PCR; in TCRdb, only in-frame clones are kept and a portion is missing. The data hold 70,000 to 95,000 clones, with around 93% observed a single time. This specimen consisted of peripheral blood, obtained in the second trimester of pregnancy. The origin of the receptors is a female donor with multiple sclerosis, enrolled in a pregnancy study.

The rearrangement joins TRBV5-4 to TRBJ1-6, with D possibly being TRBD1 (5 bases). Germline V gene data show CDR1 as SGHNT and CDR2 as YYREEE (reference sequence). Trimming removed 5 bases at V and 8 bases at J, with 20 bases between. This CDR3 contains 16 residues. The CDR3 bases are TGTGCCAGCAGTCCCCAGGGAAGGGGTAGTGATTCACCCCTCCACTTT. Translating gives CASSPQGRGSDSPLHF.

CDR3 DNA sequence: TGTGCCAGCAGTGACAACGAGGTCGATGAGCAGTTCTTC. Amino acid sequence: CASSDNEVDEQFF. V is TRBV6-4 and J is TRBJ2-1; D not resolved. V lost 2 bases to trimming and J lost 8 bases, with 10 bases between them. The V gene's germline CDR1 is MRHNA and CDR2 SNTAGT. The CDR3 is made up of 13 amino acids.

The chain has TRBV29-1 and TRBJ2-7, with 9 bases identical to TRBD1. The length of the CDR3 is 13 residues. With 5 bases clipped from V and 1 base from J, the junction kept 3 bases outside the gene matches. Germline V gene lookup returns CDR1 SQVTM and CDR2 ANQGSEA. Here the CDR3 reads CSVRQGGSYEQYF. CDR3 bases: TGCAGCGTTCGACAGGGGGGGTCCTACGAGCAGTACTTC.

The gene calls are TRBV19 and TRBJ1-2; 7 nucleotides line up with TRBD1. V lost 5 bases, J lost 4 bases, and 19 bases stayed unmatched. Per the germline V gene, CDR1 is LNHDA and CDR2 is SQIVND (reference sequence). This CDR3 comprises 18 residues. CDR3 in amino acids: CASSVVGNGGTAFYGYTF. Here the CDR3 DNA reads TGTGCCAGTAGTGTAGTAGGAAACGGCGGGACAGCATTCTATGGCTACACCTTC.

V gene TRBV6-6 combines with J gene TRBJ2-6, with TRBD1 as a possible D gene (5 bases). The CDR3 length is 15 residues. The germline CDR1 and CDR2 sequences are MNHNY and SVGAGI (reference sequence). Deletions cut 7 bases from V and 3 bases from J, with 13 bases between. CDR3 in amino acids: CASNTGLSGANVLTF. The CDR3 nucleotides are TGTGCCAGCAATACAGGTCTCAGTGGGGCCAACGTCCTGACTTTC.

The rearrangement joins TRBV18 to TRBJ2-2, with 7 bases fitting TRBD1. CDR3 length equals 15 residues. The trim removed 2 bases at V and 1 base at J, leaving 1 base unmatched. Germline loops: CDR1 KGHSH, CDR2 LQKENI. The DNA for the CDR3 is TGTGCCAGCTCACCAAACAGGGGGAACACCGGGGAGCTGTTTTTT. Residues: CASSPNRGNTGELFF.

The V gene is TRBV4-2, the J gene TRBJ2-5, with D possibly TRBD2 on 7 matching bases. The CDR3 contains 14 residues. CDR1 and CDR2 from the germline V gene are LGHNA and YNFKEQ. Trimming shortened V by 3 bases and J by 7 bases, and 15 bases separated the two germline ends. The CDR3 DNA is TGTGCCAGCAGCCAGGGGGGGCTTGGGGGGACCCAGTACTTC. Amino acids: CASSQGGLGGTQYF.

For this clone: This sample includes further DNA sequences coding for the same CDR3. The V gene is TRBV5-1, the J gene TRBJ2-7; D gene uncertain. V lost 2 bases and J lost 3, with 6 bases in between. Germline lookup yields CDR1 SGHRS and CDR2 YFSETQ. This CDR3 has 12 residues. The CDR3 spells CASSLDNYEQYF. DNA for the CDR3: TGCGCCAGCAGCTTAGACAACTACGAGCAGTACTTC.

CDR3 protein: CAYSGRAFGETQYF. DNA of the CDR3: TGTGCCTATAGCGGGAGGGCCTTCGGCGAGACCCAGTACTTC. This chain connects TRBV30 to TRBJ2-5; TRBD2 matches at 11 bases. The CDR3 runs 14 residues. J lost 5 bases, V lost 7 bases, and 9 bases had no gene match. CDR1 and CDR2 from the germline V gene are GTSNPN and SVGIG (reference sequence).

The CDR3 reads CASSPGTGLAGSPLHF. CDR3 nucleotide sequence: TGTGCCAGCTCACCGGGGACAGGACTGGCGGGATCACCCCTCCACTTT. This sequence joins TRBV18 and TRBJ1-6, with 8 bases that match TRBD1. This CDR3 comprises 16 residues. Germline V gives CDR1 KGHSH, CDR2 LQKENI. Trimming took 3 bases from V and 10 from J; bases not matched to a gene: 11. Combining the CDR3 with reference TRBV18 and TRBJ1-6 gives the whole variable domain NAGVMQNPRHLVRRRGQEARLRCSPMKGHSHVYWYRQLPEEGLKFMVYLQKENIIDESGMPKERFSAEFPKEGPSILRIQQVVRGDSAAYFCASSPGTGLAGSPLHFGNGTRLTVT.

The genes are TRBV9 and TRBJ1-5; D may be TRBD1 (6 bases). The V gene's germline CDR1 is SGDLS and CDR2 YYNGEE. Trimming cost V 4 bases and J 6 bases, with 14 bases left between them. The CDR3 totals 14 residues. This CDR3 is CASSPNRVGQPQHF. CDR3 nucleotide sequence: TGTGCCAGCAGCCCCAACAGGGTTGGTCAGCCCCAGCATTTT.

Worth noting for this clone: An end of the junction differs from the germline gene, which may be a read error. The chain carries TRBV11-3 and TRBJ1-1, with a weak D call TRBD1 (5 bases). From germline, CDR1 is SGHNT and CDR2 YENEEA. The CDR3 has 12 amino acids. The CDR3 is CYSKGLGTEAFF. In DNA, the CDR3 is TGCTATAGTAAGGGGTTGGGCACTGAAGCTTTCTTT.

The rearrangement uses TRBV11-2 and TRBJ1-1; D possibly corresponds to TRBD1 (6 bases). CDR3 length equals 15 residues. V was clipped by 2 bases and J by 4 bases, with 14 bases between them. Germline values: CDR1 SGHAT, CDR2 FQNNGV. CDR3 sequence: CASSLPHQGFTEAFF. The CDR3 nucleotides read TGTGCCAGCAGCTTACCTCATCAGGGGTTCACTGAAGCTTTCTTT.